A single T cell receptor (beta chain) is shown here with its context. The antigen remains undetermined. At one end, the junction sequence differs from germline, possibly due to a read error. Amplified TCR beta CDR3 regions were obtained using RNA transcripts as template. Following a first-round RT-PCR that used HTBI primers, a second-round multiplex PCR was carried out. MiXCR, run by TCRdb on the multiplex PCR reads, gives a single entry per CDR3 protein. There are approximately 700,000 distinct CDR3 sequences in the sample; roughly 40% occur only once, and approximately 43% lies in the top ten. The data are from a study of Graves' ophthalmopathy and Graves' hyperthyroidism. In germline, CDR1 is KGHDR, CDR2 SFDVKD. The CDR3 length is 15 residues. Patients with other autoimmune diseases, uncontrolled infections, pregnancy or lactation were excluded. As diagnostic evidence, clinical symptoms, serum thyroxine, TRAb, thyroid ultrasound and orbital computed tomography were relied upon.

Study-level points and caveats: It was with approximately 70% sensitivity and approximately 72% specificity that the model predicted ophthalmopathy progression.

The J gene is TRBJ1-4, the V gene TRBV24-1; D uncertain. This TCR was sampled from an adult man with Graves' ophthalmopathy. The sample consisted of peripheral blood. CDR3 residues: CASSLLGSTNEKLFF. The DNA of the CDR3 is TGTGCCAGCAGTTTATTGGGGTCTACTAATGAAAAACTGTTTTTT.